What follows describes a single T cell receptor beta chain. What it binds is not known. Germline trimming cut 4 bases from V and 5 bases from J; bases unmatched to any gene: 5. CDR1 LGHDT and CDR2 YNNKEL come from the germline V gene (reference sequence). The CDR3 runs to 15 residues. This entry belongs to a study of T cell responses to AZD1222 COVID-19 vaccine. Study at large: Pooled samples include second doses given at about 4 or 12 weeks. Study outcomes and limitations: CD4 TCRs covered the whole spike, strongest at regions 160-218 and 743-854.

Libraries were prepared by immunoSEQ multiplex PCR; TCRdb keeps only in-frame clonotypes and omits some of them. The sample lists approximately 110,000 clones; 88% were seen once. The clonotype comes from an adult in good health. This sample comprised peripheral blood, obtained on day 0 of AZD1222 vaccination. This chain links TRBV3-1 (or the pseudogene TRBV3-2) with TRBJ2-7, with 13 bases aligning to TRBD2. As DNA, the CDR3 is TGTGCCAGCAGCCTTCCGGGACTAGCGGGGAACGAGCAGTACTTC. Translating gives CASSLPGLAGNEQYF.